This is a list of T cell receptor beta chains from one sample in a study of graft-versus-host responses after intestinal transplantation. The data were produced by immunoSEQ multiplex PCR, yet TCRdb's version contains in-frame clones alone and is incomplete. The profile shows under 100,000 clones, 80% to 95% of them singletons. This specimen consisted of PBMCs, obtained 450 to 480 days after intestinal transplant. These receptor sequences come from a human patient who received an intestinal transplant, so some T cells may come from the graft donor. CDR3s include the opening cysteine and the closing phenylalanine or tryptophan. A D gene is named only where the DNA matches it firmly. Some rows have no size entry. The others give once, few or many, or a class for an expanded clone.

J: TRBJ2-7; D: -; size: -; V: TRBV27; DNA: TGTGCCAGCAGTTTATCACCAGGGACTCGGGGTGAGCAGTACTTC; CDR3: CASSLSPGTRGEQYF
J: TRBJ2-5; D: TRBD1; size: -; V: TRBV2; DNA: TGTGCCAGCAGTGTTCGAGGGGGCCTCCTACAAGAGACCCAGTACTTC; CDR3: CASSVRGGLLQETQYF
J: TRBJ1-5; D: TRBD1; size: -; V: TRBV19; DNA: TGTGCCAGTACCTACAGGGGGTATAGCAATCAGCCCCAGCATTTT; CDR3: CASTYRGYSNQPQHF
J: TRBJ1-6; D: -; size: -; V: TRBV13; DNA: TGTGCCAGCAGCTTAGGCCGGGGACAATCTTTTAATTCACCCCTCCACTTT; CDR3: CASSLGRGQSFNSPLHF
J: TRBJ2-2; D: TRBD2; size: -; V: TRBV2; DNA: TGTGCCAGCACCGGGACTAGAGATTTCGGGGAGCTGTTTTTT; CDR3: CASTGTRDFGELFF
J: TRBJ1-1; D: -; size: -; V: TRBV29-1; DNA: TGCAGCGTTAGGGGAGGGGAGACTGAAGCTTTCTTT; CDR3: CSVRGGETEAFF
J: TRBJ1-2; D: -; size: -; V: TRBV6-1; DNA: TGTGCCAGCAGTGAAGACACGAACTATGGCTACACCTTC; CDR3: CASSEDTNYGYTF
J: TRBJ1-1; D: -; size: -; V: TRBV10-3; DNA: TGTGCCATCAGTGAGTGGGAGGGTGAAGCTTTCTTT; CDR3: CAISEWEGEAFF
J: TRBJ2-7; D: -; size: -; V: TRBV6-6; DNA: TGTGCCAGCAGAGCCGGGCTCGAGCAGTACTTC; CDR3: CASRAGLEQYF
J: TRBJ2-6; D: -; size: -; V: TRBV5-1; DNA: TGCGCCAGCTGGGAGTGGCCAGACAACTCTGGGGCCAACGTCCTGACTTTC; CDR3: CASWEWPDNSGANVLTF
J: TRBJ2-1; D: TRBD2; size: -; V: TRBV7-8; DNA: TGTGCCAGCAGCTTAGCCAACCGACTAGCGGGGGAGGTAATGTTCTTC; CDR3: CASSLANRLAGEVMFF
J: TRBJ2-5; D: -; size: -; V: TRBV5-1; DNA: TGCGCCAGCAGCCCTGCAGGGGCGGGGGAGACCCAGTACTTC; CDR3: CASSPAGAGETQYF
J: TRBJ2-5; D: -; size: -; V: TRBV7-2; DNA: TGTGCCAGCAGCTTAATTCCTAGTTGGACCCAGTACTTC; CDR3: CASSLIPSWTQYF
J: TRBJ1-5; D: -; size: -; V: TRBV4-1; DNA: TGCGCCAGCAGCCAACCGAATCCGGGAATTGATCAGCCCCAGCATTTT; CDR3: CASSQPNPGIDQPQHF
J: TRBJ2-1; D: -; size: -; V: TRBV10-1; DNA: TGCGCCAGCAGTGAGGGGGGCTCCTACAATGAGCAGTTCTTC; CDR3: CASSEGGSYNEQFF
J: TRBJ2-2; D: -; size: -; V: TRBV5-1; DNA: TGCGCCAGCAGCTTGGTCCTCCCCGCGAACACCGGGGAGCTGTTTTTT; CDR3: CASSLVLPANTGELFF
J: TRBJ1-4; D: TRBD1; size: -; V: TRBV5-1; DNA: TGCGCCAGCAGCACCGGGACAGGGAATGAAAAACTGTTTTTT; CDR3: CASSTGTGNEKLFF
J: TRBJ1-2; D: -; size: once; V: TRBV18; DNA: TGTGCCAGCTCACCACTTCAAGGGGTTGACTATGGCTACACCTTC; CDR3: CASSPLQGVDYGYTF
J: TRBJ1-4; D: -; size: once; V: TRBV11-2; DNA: TGTGCCAGCAGCCCGACGACAGCGACTTTGGAAAAACTGTTTTTT; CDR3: CASSPTTATLEKLFF
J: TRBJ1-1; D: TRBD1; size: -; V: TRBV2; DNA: TGTGCCAGCTCCACCGGGACAGGGAGCACTGAAGCTTTCTTT; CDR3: CASSTGTGSTEAFF
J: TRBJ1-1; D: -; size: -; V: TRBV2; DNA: TGTGCCAGCAGTGTTCAGGGTTGGCACACTGAAGCTTTCTTT; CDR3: CASSVQGWHTEAFF
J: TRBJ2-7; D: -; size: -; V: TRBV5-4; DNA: TGTGCCAGCAGCCCGGGTGGGGTCCCCTACGAGCAGTACTTC; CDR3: CASSPGGVPYEQYF
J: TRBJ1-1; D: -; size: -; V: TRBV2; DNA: TGTGCCAACGGCCGGGACTCCTTGAACACTGAAGCTTTCTTT; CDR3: CANGRDSLNTEAFF
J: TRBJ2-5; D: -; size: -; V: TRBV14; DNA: TGTGCCAGCAGCCGGGGCTTACGGGAGACCCAGTACTTC; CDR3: CASSRGLRETQYF
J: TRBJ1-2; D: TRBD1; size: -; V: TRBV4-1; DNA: TGCGCCAGCAGCCAAGGTCAGGGGACAGGGGGCAATGGCTACACCTTC; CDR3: CASSQGQGTGGNGYTF
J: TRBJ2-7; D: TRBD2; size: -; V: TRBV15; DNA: TGTGCCACCAGCAGAGCCTCGGGAGGGCTCTACGAGCAGTACTTC; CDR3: CATSRASGGLYEQYF